This T cell receptor beta chain was identified during a study of CD8+ T cells in alopecia areata. This sample's treatment: oral pan-JAK inhibitor, 5-10 mg twice daily. This CDR3 has 17 amino acids. V was pared by 5 bases and J by 4 bases, with 21 bases between. Germline assignment: CDR1 SGDLS and CDR2 YYNGEE. Investigators isolated RNA and reverse transcribed it into cDNA to act as the sequencing template. The repertoire was sequenced with immunoSEQ multiplex PCR; TCRdb's copy has only in-frame clones and lacks some. The profile shows about 120,000 clones, 50% to 75% of them singletons. This sample comprised CD8+ T cells sorted from blood, obtained at week 24, from a patient treated with tofacitinib. This clonotype was sampled from a human donor with alopecia areata. The J gene is TRBJ2-2, the V gene TRBV9; D possibly corresponds to TRBD2 (6 bases). The CDR3 sequence: CASSDAPGVEGTGELFF. As DNA, the CDR3 is TGTGCCAGCAGTGACGCCCCTGGGGTGGAGGGCACCGGGGAGCTGTTTTTT.